The entry that follows covers one T cell receptor (beta chain) sequence. The CDR3 sequence is 16 residues long. CDR1 and CDR2 (germline): LNHDA, SQIVND (reference sequence). Trimming left V 9 bases short and J 0 bases short, with 18 bases between. The data belong to a study of blood T cell repertoires in COVID-19. In the original workflow: Reference gene primer amplification gave estimated nucleated cell counts. Assay used: immunoSEQ multiplex PCR; TCRdb lists only in-frame clones, some missing. That table furnishes V, J and clone size, whereas the DNA furnished D and trimming. This sample has fewer than 450,000 clones, with 88% found just once.

The sequence derives from a woman between 40 and 55 years old with acute COVID-19. Sequenced material: PBMCs or T cells enriched from blood (not recorded which). The chain combines TRBV19 with TRBJ1-3; D may be TRBD1 (6 bases). The CDR3 bases are TGTGCCAGCACGCTCAGCCGGGACAACTCTGGAAACACCATATATTTT. Encoded protein: CASTLSRDNSGNTIYF.